This TCR beta chain was identified in a study of identical twins. Study-wide findings and caveats: Out-of-frame TCR alpha sharing in monozygotic twins exceeded recombination model predictions.

As for this clonotype: Its target is not known.

Germline V gene data show CDR1 as MNHEY and CDR2 as SVGEGT. The CDR3 is made up of 15 amino acids. The V gene end was trimmed by 7 bases and the J gene end by 4 bases; junction bases not matched to a gene: 12. TCRdb reprocessed the 5' RACE reads with MiXCR, giving one entry per CDR3 protein. The sample carries about 730,000 distinct CDR3 sequences, 21% recorded once. This sample also appeared in a second study, on T cells expressing NK-cell markers.

The V gene is TRBV6-2 or TRBV6-3, the J gene TRBJ2-7; the match to TRBD2 covers 8 bases. The sequenced material came from PBMCs. The receptor comes from a young woman in good health. The CDR3 loop reads CASIPQAGVGYEQYF. The CDR3 region has the DNA TGTGCCAGCATACCCCAAGCGGGAGTAGGATACGAGCAGTACTTC.